This TCR beta chain was sequenced for a study of blood T cells in healthy people across ages. Findings of the study overall: Estimates drawn from one million T cells were deemed to understate diversity. Among T cells, TCR beta diversity per million cells dropped roughly linearly as age rose.

The table lists this clonotype with a few counts. The target antigen is unknown. Trimming cost V 7 bases and J 4 bases, with 17 bases left between them. The CDR3 is 15 amino acids. In germline, CDR1 is SGHTA, CDR2 FQGNSA. It was with a sample-barcoded 5' primer and a J-beta primer mix that a second PCR of roughly 7 to 12 cycles was run. Samples each returned at least 3 million CDR3-containing paired-end reads. MiXCR was run by TCRdb on the 5' RACE reads, yielding one entry per CDR3 protein. This table has some 900,000 distinct CDR3 sequences, roughly 52% appearing once. This sequence was found in a man aged 25 to 40 in good health. The sample was blood. The rearrangement joins TRBV7-2 to TRBJ2-1; the D gene is possibly TRBD1 (7 bases). As DNA, the CDR3 is TGTGCCAGCACGAGGCAGGGGGGCGGATACAATGAGCAGTTCTTC. As protein: CASTRQGGGYNEQFF.